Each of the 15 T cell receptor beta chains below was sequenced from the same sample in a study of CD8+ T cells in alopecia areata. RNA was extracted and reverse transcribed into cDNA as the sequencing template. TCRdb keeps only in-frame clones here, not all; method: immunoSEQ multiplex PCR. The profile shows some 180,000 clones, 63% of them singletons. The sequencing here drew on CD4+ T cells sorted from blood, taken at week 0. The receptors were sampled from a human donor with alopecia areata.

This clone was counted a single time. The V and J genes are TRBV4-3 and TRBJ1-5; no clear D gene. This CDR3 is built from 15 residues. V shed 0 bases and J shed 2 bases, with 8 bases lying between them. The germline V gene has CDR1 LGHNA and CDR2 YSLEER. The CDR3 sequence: CASSQDLYGNQPQHF. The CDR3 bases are TGCGCCAGCAGCCAAGATTTGTACGGCAATCAGCCCCAGCATTTT.

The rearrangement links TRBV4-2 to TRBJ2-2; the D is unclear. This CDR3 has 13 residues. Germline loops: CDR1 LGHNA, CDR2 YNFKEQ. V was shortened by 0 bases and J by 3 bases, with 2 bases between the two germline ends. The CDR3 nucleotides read TGTGCCAGCAGCCAAGACGACACCGGGGAGCTGTTTTTT. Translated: CASSQDDTGELFF.

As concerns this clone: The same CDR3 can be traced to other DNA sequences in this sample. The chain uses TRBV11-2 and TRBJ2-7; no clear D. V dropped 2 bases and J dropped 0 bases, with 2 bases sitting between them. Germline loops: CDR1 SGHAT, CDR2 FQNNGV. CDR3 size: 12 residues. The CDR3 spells CASSLSSYEQYF. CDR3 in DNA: TGTGCCAGCAGCTTAAGCTCCTACGAGCAGTACTTC.

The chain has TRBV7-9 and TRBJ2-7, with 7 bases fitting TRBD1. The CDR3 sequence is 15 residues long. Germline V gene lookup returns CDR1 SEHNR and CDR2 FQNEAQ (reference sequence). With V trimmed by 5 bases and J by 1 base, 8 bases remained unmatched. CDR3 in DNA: TGTGCCAGCAGCGAAGACAGGGCGACGTCCTACGAGCAGTACTTC. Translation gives CASSEDRATSYEQYF.

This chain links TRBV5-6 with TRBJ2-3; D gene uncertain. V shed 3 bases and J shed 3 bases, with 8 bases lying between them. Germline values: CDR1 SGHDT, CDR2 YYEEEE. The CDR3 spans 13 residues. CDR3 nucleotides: TGTGCCAGCAGCTCCCCCCTAACAGATACGCAGTATTTT. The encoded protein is CASSSPLTDTQYF.

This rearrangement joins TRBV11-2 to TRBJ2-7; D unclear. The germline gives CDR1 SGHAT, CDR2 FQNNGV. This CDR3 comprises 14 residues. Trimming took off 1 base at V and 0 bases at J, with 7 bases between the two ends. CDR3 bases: TGTGCCAGCAGCTTAGCTACGAGCTCCTACGAGCAGTACTTC. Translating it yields CASSLATSSYEQYF.

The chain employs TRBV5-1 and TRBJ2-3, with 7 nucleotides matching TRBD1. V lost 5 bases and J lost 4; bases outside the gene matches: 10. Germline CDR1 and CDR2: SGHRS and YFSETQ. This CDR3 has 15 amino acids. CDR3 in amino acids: CASRSDREYADTQYF. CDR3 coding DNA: TGCGCCAGCAGATCAGACAGGGAGTACGCAGATACGCAGTATTTT.

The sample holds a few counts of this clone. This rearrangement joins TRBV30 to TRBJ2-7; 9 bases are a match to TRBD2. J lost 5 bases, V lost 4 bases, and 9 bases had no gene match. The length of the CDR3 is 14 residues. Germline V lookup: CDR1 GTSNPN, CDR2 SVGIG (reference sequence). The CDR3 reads CAWNSGTSIDEQYF. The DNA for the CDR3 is TGTGCCTGGAATTCGGGGACTAGCATCGACGAGCAGTACTTC.

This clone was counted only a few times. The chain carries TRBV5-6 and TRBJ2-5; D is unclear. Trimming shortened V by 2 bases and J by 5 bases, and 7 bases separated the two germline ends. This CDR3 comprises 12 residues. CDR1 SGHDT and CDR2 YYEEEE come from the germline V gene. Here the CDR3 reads CASSFFGETQYF. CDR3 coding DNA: TGTGCCAGCAGCTTCTTCGGGGAGACCCAGTACTTC.

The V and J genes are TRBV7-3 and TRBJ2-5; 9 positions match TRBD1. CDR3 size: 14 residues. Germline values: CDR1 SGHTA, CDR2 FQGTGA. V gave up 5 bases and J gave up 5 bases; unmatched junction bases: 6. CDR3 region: CASSKQGADETQYF. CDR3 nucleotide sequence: TGTGCCAGCAGCAAACAGGGGGCCGATGAGACCCAGTACTTC.

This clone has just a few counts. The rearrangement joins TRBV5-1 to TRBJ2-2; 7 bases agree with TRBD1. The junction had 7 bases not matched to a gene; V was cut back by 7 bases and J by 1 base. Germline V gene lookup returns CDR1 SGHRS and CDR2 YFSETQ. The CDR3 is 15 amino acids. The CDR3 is CASGLQGENTGELFF. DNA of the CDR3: TGCGCCAGCGGACTCCAGGGGGAGAACACCGGGGAGCTGTTTTTT.

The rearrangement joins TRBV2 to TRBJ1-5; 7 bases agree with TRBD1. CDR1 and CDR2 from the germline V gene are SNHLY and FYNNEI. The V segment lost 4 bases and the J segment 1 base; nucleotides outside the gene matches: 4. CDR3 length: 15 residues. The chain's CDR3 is CASSGEGASNQPQHF. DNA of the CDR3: TGTGCCAGCAGTGGGGAGGGGGCGAGCAATCAGCCCCAGCATTTT.

The CDR3 reads CASSLVPTSGETQYF. CDR3 coding DNA: TGTGCCAGCAGCTTGGTTCCCACTAGCGGAGAGACCCAGTACTTC. V gene TRBV5-4 combines with J gene TRBJ2-5; the match to TRBD2 covers 8 bases. Trimming at V came to 0 bases and at J to 4 bases, leaving 5 bases not matched to a gene. Germline loops: CDR1 SGHNT, CDR2 YYREEE (reference sequence). This CDR3 has 15 amino acids.

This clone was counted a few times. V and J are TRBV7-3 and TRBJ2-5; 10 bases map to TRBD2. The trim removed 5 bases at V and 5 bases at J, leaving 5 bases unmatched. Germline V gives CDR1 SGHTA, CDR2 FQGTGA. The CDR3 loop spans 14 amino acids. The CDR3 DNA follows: TGTGCCAGCAGCAAACTGACTAGCGGGGAGACCCAGTACTTC. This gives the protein CASSKLTSGETQYF.

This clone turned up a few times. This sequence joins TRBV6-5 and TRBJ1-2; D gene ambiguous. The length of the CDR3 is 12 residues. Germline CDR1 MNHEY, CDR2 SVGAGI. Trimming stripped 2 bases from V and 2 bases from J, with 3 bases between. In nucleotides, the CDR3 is TGTGCCAGCAGTTACCAGAACTATGGCTACACCTTC. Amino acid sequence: CASSYQNYGYTF.